The 19 T cell receptor beta chains reported below all come from one sample, sequenced in a study of cytomegalovirus exposure and HLA in healthy donors. Both 60 Vbeta primers and 13 Jbeta primers went into the PCR. Generated by immunoSEQ multiplex PCR, the TCRdb table keeps only in-frame clones and is missing some. The table includes over 100,000 clones, around 80% detected once. The specimen was PBMCs. These receptors all come from a woman aged 18-30 years in good health and CMV-seropositive.

The rearrangement links TRBV4-1 to TRBJ1-1; the D gene is possibly TRBD1 (6 bases). Trimming left V 11 bases short and J 0 bases short, with 13 bases between. This CDR3 has 13 amino acids. CDR1 is MGHRA and CDR2 is YSYEKL in the germline V gene. CDR3 sequence (DNA): TGCGCCGGTGGAAGGGGGTTGAACACTGAAGCTTTCTTT. This translates into CAGGRGLNTEAFF.

J is TRBJ1-1 and V is TRBV28; the D gene is possibly TRBD1 (5 bases). This CDR3 region has 13 residues. The V gene lost 8 bases and the J gene lost 0 bases, with 10 bases spanning the gap. Per germline, CDR1 MDHEN and CDR2 SYDVKM. This CDR3 reads CASLRAMNTEAFF. The CDR3 DNA sequence: TGTGCCAGCCTCAGGGCCATGAACACTGAAGCTTTCTTT.

This sequence joins TRBV30 and TRBJ1-2; 7 positions agree with TRBD1. Germline trimming cut 1 base from V and 1 base from J; bases unmatched to any gene: 24. The CDR3 sequence is 21 residues long. In germline, CDR1 is GTSNPN, CDR2 SVGIG (reference sequence). In DNA, the CDR3 is TGTGCCTGGAGTGGCCGGGGGGGGGCGGATGGACAGGAAACTTTTAACTATGGCTACACCTTC. It encodes CAWSGRGGADGQETFNYGYTF.

This clone was seen more than once but under ten times. The V gene is TRBV28, the J gene TRBJ2-3; D possibly corresponds to TRBD1 (5 bases). The germline V gene encodes CDR1 MDHEN and CDR2 SYDVKM. Deletions cut 2 bases from V and 10 bases from J, with 7 bases between. The CDR3 covers 11 residues. This CDR3 is CASSLQGAQYF. DNA for the CDR3: TGTGCCAGCAGTTTACAGGGCGCGCAGTATTTT.

CDR3 DNA: TGTGCCAGTAGTATTGGGACAGGGGGCGTTGAGACCCAGTACTTC. It yields the protein CASSIGTGGVETQYF. The chain couples TRBV19 to TRBJ2-5, with 12 bases fitting TRBD1. The CDR3 totals 15 residues. The germline gives CDR1 LNHDA, CDR2 SQIVND (reference sequence). V was pared by 3 bases and J by 5 bases, with 4 bases of the junction left unmatched.

The chain links TRBV5-1 to TRBJ2-7; 9 nucleotides match TRBD1. After removal of 0 bases from V and 5 bases from J, the junction contained 3 bases not matched to a gene. Germline lookup yields CDR1 SGHRS and CDR2 YFSETQ. This CDR3 region has 14 residues. The chain's CDR3 is CASSLGQGVDEQYF. The DNA of the CDR3 is TGCGCCAGCAGCTTGGGACAGGGGGTCGACGAGCAGTACTTC.

The chain couples TRBV9 to TRBJ1-2; no firm D call. The length of the CDR3 is 14 residues. V gave up 3 bases and J gave up 1 base, with 10 bases separating them. Germline loops: CDR1 SGDLS, CDR2 YYNGEE. Written as DNA, the CDR3 is TGTGCCAGCAGCGCCCCCACAAGTAACTATGGCTACACCTTC. Amino acids: CASSAPTSNYGYTF.

The rearrangement links TRBV6-5 to TRBJ2-7, with TRBD1 matching 9 bases. The ends lost 6 bases at V and 5 bases at J; junction bases unmatched: 11. This CDR3 is built from 15 residues. Germline-derived CDR1 and CDR2 are MNHEY and SVGAGI. The CDR3 DNA is TGTGCCAGCAGAAGGCCGGGACAGGGTGTCAACGAGCAGTACTTC. Its translation is CASRRPGQGVNEQYF.

The chain couples TRBV14 to TRBJ1-1, with 10 bases lining up with TRBD1. With 0 bases clipped from V and 6 bases from J, the junction kept 7 bases outside the gene matches. Germline-derived CDR1 and CDR2 are SGHDN and FVKESK. The CDR3 is made up of 16 amino acids. The CDR3 region has the DNA TGTGCCAGCAGCCAAGACGTGGGACAGGGGATGGCTGAAGCTTTCTTT. Amino acid sequence: CASSQDVGQGMAEAFF.

This chain connects TRBV27 to TRBJ2-7; maybe TRBD1 (6 bases). CDR3 length: 15 amino acids. From germline, CDR1 is MNHEY and CDR2 SMNVEV (reference sequence). V shed 3 bases and J shed 0 bases, with 12 bases lying between them. CDR3 sequence (DNA): TGTGCCAGCAGTTTGCAGGGGTCAAGCTCCTACGAGCAGTACTTC. As protein: CASSLQGSSSYEQYF.

The genes are TRBV5-1 and TRBJ2-3; D is perhaps TRBD2 (5 bases). The CDR3 is 14 amino acids. The V gene lost 5 bases and the J gene lost 0 bases, with 10 bases spanning the gap. CDR1 is SGHRS and CDR2 is YFSETQ in the germline V gene. CDR3 sequence reads: CASRGRSSTDTQYF. As DNA, the CDR3 is TGCGCCAGCAGGGGGAGATCTAGCACAGATACGCAGTATTTT.

The chain recombines TRBV30 with TRBJ2-7; 7 bases are shared with TRBD2. The V and J ends lost 2 bases and 6 bases, in that order; junction bases with no gene match: 7. CDR1 and CDR2 from the germline V gene are GTSNPN and SVGIG (reference sequence). The CDR3 loop spans 13 amino acids. CDR3 bases: TGTGCCTGGAGTCGCTCGGGAGGCCGCGAGCAGTACTTC. It specifies CAWSRSGGREQYF. The full variable domain, with the rest looked up from reference TRBV30 and TRBJ2-7, is SQTIHQWPATLVQPVGSPLSLECTVEGTSNPNLYWYRQAAGRGLQLLFYSVGIGQISSEVPQNLSASRPQDRQFILSSKKLLLSDSGFYLCAWSRSGGREQYFGPGTRLTVT.

This chain joins TRBV7-9 and TRBJ2-3; D remains unclear. The CDR3 consists of 15 residues. With 3 bases removed from V and 9 bases from J, the gap between germline ends came to 19 bases. Germline V gene data show CDR1 as SEHNR and CDR2 as FQNEAQ (reference sequence). In nucleotides, the CDR3 is TGTGCCAGCAGCTTTACCGACTCAGCCAGCCCAACGCAGTATTTT. Protein product: CASSFTDSASPTQYF.

This clone has a single count. This chain connects TRBV21-1 to TRBJ1-4; TRBD1, the table's D call, lacks a check against the DNA. TRBV21-1 constitutes a pseudogene. The CDR3 is 15 residues long. CDR3 in amino acids: CASSNPTELNEKLFF. The CDR3 DNA reads as TGTGCCAGCAGCAACCCGACAGAGCTGAATGAAAAACTGTTTTTT.

The V gene is TRBV2, the J gene TRBJ2-7; tentative D call: TRBD2 (5 bases). V shed 8 bases and J shed 6 bases, with 17 bases lying between them. The CDR3 has 13 amino acids. Per germline, CDR1 SNHLY and CDR2 FYNNEI. CDR3 DNA: TGTGCCAGCGGACGTGATGGGAGAGGCGAGCAGTACTTC. Its protein product is CASGRDGRGEQYF. Full variable domain (remainder filled in from reference TRBV2 and TRBJ2-7): EPEVTQTPSHQVTQMGQEVILRCVPISNHLYFYWYRQILGQKVEFLVSFYNNEISEKSEIFDDQFSVERPDGSNFTLKIRSTKLEDSAMYFCASGRDGRGEQYFGPGTRLTVT.

This clone has just one count. The chain recombines TRBV7-9 with TRBJ1-4; 9 positions agree with TRBD1. V gave up 5 bases and J gave up 7 bases; unmatched junction bases: 5. This CDR3 has 14 amino acids. Germline V gives CDR1 SEHNR, CDR2 FQNEAQ (reference sequence). CDR3 in amino acids: CASSVGQGGEKLFF. CDR3 sequence (DNA): TGTGCCAGCAGCGTGGGACAGGGTGGTGAAAAACTGTTTTTT.

The chain recombines TRBV11-2 with TRBJ1-4, with 10 bases aligning to TRBD1. Germline CDR1 and CDR2: SGHAT and FQNNGV. The CDR3 extends over 16 amino acids. With 5 bases clipped from V and 0 bases from J, the junction kept 3 bases outside the gene matches. The CDR3 DNA reads as TGTGCCAGCAGCGTCGGACAGGGGGCAACTAATGAAAAACTGTTTTTT. Its protein product is CASSVGQGATNEKLFF.

In nucleotides, the CDR3 is TGCGCCAGCAGCTTGGGCGGGACTAGTGACAATGAGCAGTTCTTC. Amino acids: CASSLGGTSDNEQFF. This chain uses TRBV5-1 with TRBJ2-1, with 8 bases fitting TRBD2. Trimming took 0 bases from V and 5 from J; bases not matched to a gene: 4. Germline loops: CDR1 SGHRS, CDR2 YFSETQ. The CDR3 runs to 15 residues.

On this clone: Compared with germline, one end of the junction differs, possibly owing to a read error. The chain recombines TRBV7-7 with TRBJ2-1; D tentatively reads TRBD1 or TRBD2 (6 bases each). This CDR3 contains 15 residues. Germline values: CDR1 SSHAT, CDR2 FNYEAQ (reference sequence). The CDR3: CASSLGGGSYNEQFF. The CDR3 DNA follows: TGTGCTAGCAGCTTAGGGGGAGGCTCCTACAATGAGCAGTTCTTC.